This TCR beta chain was captured by sequencing in a study of shared clonotypes between healthy human individuals. Produced via immunoSEQ multiplex PCR; TCRdb's table is partial and in-frame only. The table shows about 2 million clones, with approximately 95% occurring only once. In the CD4+ fraction, cells were divided into CD45RA+ naive and CD45RA-negative memory subsets. Looked up from germline, CDR1 is MNHEY and CDR2 is SVGAGI. V was pared by 4 bases and J by 2 bases, with 15 bases between. The CDR3 covers 16 residues. The sequence was collected from a man aged 18-30 years in good health. Material for sequencing was naive CD4+ T cells sorted from blood. Regarding subset: CD45RA+ positively selected. This sequence joins TRBV6-5 and TRBJ2-1; TRBD1 is a possible D gene (6 bases). The CDR3 sequence is CASSSGQRKTYNEQFF. The CDR3 coding sequence is TGTGCCAGCAGTTCCGGACAGCGAAAGACCTACAATGAGCAGTTCTTC.